Listed below are T cell receptor beta chains from one sample, sequenced in a study of long-term antiretroviral therapy in people with HIV. Method: immunoSEQ multiplex PCR; TCRdb's copy keeps in-frame clones and lacks some. The top ten hold roughly 16% of the sample, which has about 23,000 clones, roughly 83% seen once. Sequences were derived from unsorted PBMCs, sampled around 4.3 years after starting antiretroviral therapy. The source of these receptors is a man between 25 and 39 years old with HIV. The CDR3 runs from the conserved cysteine through the conserved F or W. A D gene is named only where the DNA matches it firmly. Size is omitted from some rows. Given values are once, few, many or a class for expanded clones.

clone size	D gene	V gene	J gene	CDR3 DNA	CDR3 protein
NA	TRBD1	TRBV27	TRBJ1-2	TGTGCCAGCAGCTTGACAGGGGCGCATGGCTACACCTTC	CASSLTGAHGYTF
NA	NA	TRBV6-6	TRBJ2-7	TGTGCCAGCAGGTCGGAGGGACAGACGGACGAGCAGTACTTC	CASRSEGQTDEQYF
NA	NA	TRBV19	TRBJ2-7	TGTGCCAGTAGTAGGGAGAGCTCCTACGAGCAGTACTTC	CASSRESSYEQYF
few	TRBD2	TRBV12-5	TRBJ2-7	TGTGCTAGTGGAGAGCGGGGGGGCGACGAGCAGTACTTC	CASGERGGDEQYF
NA	NA	TRBV9	TRBJ1-6	TGTGCCAGCAGCTCTCATCGGACAGCAAATTCACCCCTCCACTTT	CASSSHRTANSPLHF
NA	NA	TRBV5-1	TRBJ2-3	TGCGCCAGCAGCTTGGGGACCGCTACAGATACGCAGTATTTT	CASSLGTATDTQYF
NA	NA	TRBV18	TRBJ1-1	TGTGCCAGCTCACCACCGGACAGCATGAACACTGAAGCTTTCTTT	CASSPPDSMNTEAFF
NA	TRBD2	TRBV15	TRBJ2-7	TGTGCCACCAGCCTATCTAGCGGGACCGCCTACGAGCAGTACTTC	CATSLSSGTAYEQYF
NA	NA	TRBV30	TRBJ2-1	TGTGCCTGGAGTGTTGGCGGGTCGGAAGGGCAGTTCTTC	CAWSVGGSEGQFF
few	NA	TRBV4-1	TRBJ1-6	TGCGCCAGCAGCCAAGAAGGGAAGGGTTCACCCCTCCACTTT	CASSQEGKGSPLHF
few	NA	TRBV2	TRBJ1-2	TGTGCCAGCAGTGGAGAGAGGGGGAGAAGTGGCTACACCTTC	CASSGERGRSGYTF
NA	NA	TRBV6-6	TRBJ1-4	TGTGCCAGCAGCCCTGACATGGATAATGAAAAACTGTTTTTT	CASSPDMDNEKLFF
NA	TRBD2	TRBV5-4	TRBJ2-5	TGTGCCAGCAGCCGACTAGCGGGGGCAGGAGAGACCCAGTACTTC	CASSRLAGAGETQYF
NA	NA	TRBV10-1	TRBJ2-5	TGCGCCGCCCGACTAGTAATCGAGACCCAGTACTTC	CAARLVIETQYF
NA	NA	TRBV11-2	TRBJ1-6	TGTGCCAGCAGCCTCAGGGGCGGGAATTCACCCCTCCACTTT	CASSLRGGNSPLHF
NA	NA	TRBV6-6	TRBJ1-5	TGTGCCAGCAGTCCCAATGAACAGCCCCAGCATTTT	CASSPNEQPQHF
NA	NA	TRBV5-1	TRBJ1-3	TGCGCCAGCAGCTTCCCGGACAACACCATATATTTT	CASSFPDNTIYF
NA	NA	TRBV5-8	TRBJ2-4	TGTGCCAGCAGCTGGAGGGCAAACATTCAGTACTTC	CASSWRANIQYF
NA	NA	TRBV28	TRBJ1-1	TGTGCCAGCAGTTTTACAGGCGGCACTGAAGCTTTCTTT	CASSFTGGTEAFF
NA	TRBD1	TRBV6-6	TRBJ1-6	TGTGTACCGGGACAGTATAATTCACCCCTCCACTTT	CVPGQYNSPLHF
NA	NA	TRBV2	TRBJ2-5	TGTGCCACCACTCGTGGGGGGCAGACGGGGGAGACCCAGTACTTC	CATTRGGQTGETQYF
NA	NA	TRBV7-8	TRBJ2-1	TGTGCCAGCAGCTTAGAGGTGTTGAATGAGCAGTTCTTC	CASSLEVLNEQFF
NA	TRBD1	TRBV30	TRBJ2-7	TGTGCCTGGAACAGGGGTTTTGACGAGCAGTACTTC	CAWNRGFDEQYF
NA	TRBD1	TRBV5-1	TRBJ2-2	TGCGCCAGCAGCTACGACAGGGGCGGTGACACCGGGGAGCTGTTTTTT	CASSYDRGGDTGELFF
NA	TRBD2	TRBV5-1	TRBJ2-2	TGCGCCAGCAGCTCGGTGACAGCGGGGGGCCACACCGGGGAGCTGTTTTTT	CASSSVTAGGHTGELFF
NA	NA	TRBV4-2	TRBJ2-6	TGTGCCAGCAGCCAAACAGGCTCTGGGGCCAACGTCCTGACTTTC	CASSQTGSGANVLTF
NA	TRBD2	TRBV27	TRBJ2-1	TGTGCCAGCAGTCCAGGACTAGCGGGAGTGCATGAGCAGTTCTTC	CASSPGLAGVHEQFF
NA	NA	TRBV18	TRBJ2-1	TGTGCCAGCTCACCAGGGACGGGGGACTCCTACAATGAGCAGTTCTTC	CASSPGTGDSYNEQFF
few	NA	TRBV7-8	TRBJ1-5	TGTGCCAGCAGCACTCAAGGAGGGGATCAGCCCCAGCATTTT	CASSTQGGDQPQHF
NA	TRBD1	TRBV27	TRBJ1-2	TGTGCCAGCAGCCCAGGGGGGCTCTATGGCTACACCTTC	CASSPGGLYGYTF
NA	NA	TRBV13	TRBJ1-4	TGTGCCAGCAGCGTTGATGGGCCAACTAATGAAAAACTGTTTTTT	CASSVDGPTNEKLFF
NA	NA	TRBV30	TRBJ2-1	TGTGCCTGGAGTCGCTGGGCTGATGAGCAGTTCTTC	CAWSRWADEQFF
NA	NA	TRBV5-4	TRBJ2-7	TGTGCCAGCAGCTTGGCAGGGGACTTCTACGAGCAGTACTTC	CASSLAGDFYEQYF
once	NA	TRBV4-1	TRBJ2-2	TGCGCCAGCAGGGCGAACACCGGGGAGCTGTTTTTT	CASRANTGELFF
once	TRBD1	TRBV13	TRBJ2-7	TGTGCCAGCAGCTTAGGGACAGGGACCTACGAGCAGTACTTC	CASSLGTGTYEQYF
NA	TRBD2	TRBV7-9	TRBJ2-7	TGTGCCAGCAATCCACTAGCGGGGGCGAGCTCCTACGAGCAGTACTTC	CASNPLAGASSYEQYF
once	TRBD1	TRBV5-1	TRBJ2-7	TGCGCCAGCAGCGGGGGACAGGGGGCCTACGAGCAGTACTTC	CASSGGQGAYEQYF
NA	NA	TRBV4-3	TRBJ2-2	TGCGCCAGCAGTCCCAGGATTAACACCGGGGAGCTGTTTTTT	CASSPRINTGELFF
NA	TRBD2	TRBV10-3	TRBJ2-3	TGTGCCATCAGCCAACCTAGCGGGAGTGGCACAGATACGCAGTATTTT	CAISQPSGSGTDTQYF
NA	NA	TRBV5-3	TRBJ2-7	TGTGCCAGAAGCCGCGGGACTCGCTTTCCGAGCTCCTACGAGCAGTACTTC	CARSRGTRFPSSYEQYF
NA	TRBD1	TRBV4-1	TRBJ1-4	TGCGCCAGCAGACCGGACAGGGGGCTTAGTGAAAAACTGTTTTTT	CASRPDRGLSEKLFF
once	NA	TRBV6-6	TRBJ2-3	TGTGCCAGCAGTTACTCGTGGGATACGCAGTATTTT	CASSYSWDTQYF
NA	TRBD1	TRBV28	TRBJ1-3	TGTGCCAGCAGTTTATATCCAGGGGGAACTGGAAACACCATATATTTT	CASSLYPGGTGNTIYF
NA	NA	TRBV10-3	TRBJ1-4	TGTGCCATCAGCGTAGGCACGGCCTCGTCTAATGAAAAACTGTTTTTT	CAISVGTASSNEKLFF
once	NA	TRBV4-2	TRBJ1-2	TGTGCCAGCAGCCTCCCAACAGGGCGAGGCTACACCTTC	CASSLPTGRGYTF
NA	NA	TRBV5-6	TRBJ2-7	TGTGCCAGCAGCTTCGGGGGTCCTCCTCGCGAGCAGTACTTC	CASSFGGPPREQYF
NA	NA	TRBV30	TRBJ1-1	TGTGCCTGGAGTGTAGGGCAGGGAGGACCGAACACTGAAGCTTTCTTT	CAWSVGQGGPNTEAFF
NA	NA	TRBV18	TRBJ1-1	TGTGCCAGCTCACTGCAAGCGAACACTGAAGCTTTCTTT	CASSLQANTEAFF
NA	NA	TRBV30	TRBJ2-5	TGTGCCTGGAGTAAGGTTGAACTTGAGACCCAGTACTTC	CAWSKVELETQYF
NA	NA	TRBV19	TRBJ2-2	TGTGCCAGTAGTATGTGGTCATACACCGGGGAGCTGTTTTTT	CASSMWSYTGELFF
NA	NA	TRBV27	TRBJ2-2	TGTGCCAGCAGTTTAGTTTGGTCCGGGGAGCTGTTTTTT	CASSLVWSGELFF
NA	NA	TRBV12-5	TRBJ1-5	TGTGCTAGTGGTTTGGGCGGACAGCCTAATCAGCCCCAGCATTTT	CASGLGGQPNQPQHF
NA	NA	TRBV6-1	TRBJ1-5	TGTGCCGCCTGGGACCGTAGCAATCAGCCCCAGCATTTT	CAAWDRSNQPQHF
large	NA	TRBV21-1	TRBJ2-7	TGTGCCAGCAGCAAAGAGTCTATCACCGGGACTAGCGTCGGCTACGAGCAGTACTTC	CASSKESITGTSVGYEQYF
NA	TRBD2	TRBV13	TRBJ2-5	TGTGCCAGCAGACCCCGGACTAGCGGGCAAGAGACCCAGTACTTC	CASRPRTSGQETQYF
NA	TRBD1	TRBV5-1	TRBJ1-4	TGCGCCAGCTCCTGGGAGGGACAGGGGGAAGAAAAACTGTTTTTT	CASSWEGQGEEKLFF
NA	NA	TRBV7-9	TRBJ1-6	TGTGCCAGTGAACGGAGCTCCTATAATTCACCCCTCCACTTT	CASERSSYNSPLHF
NA	TRBD2	TRBV6-5	TRBJ2-1	TGTGCCAGCAGTTATGGGGTAGCGGGGATATACAATGAGCAGTTCTTC	CASSYGVAGIYNEQFF